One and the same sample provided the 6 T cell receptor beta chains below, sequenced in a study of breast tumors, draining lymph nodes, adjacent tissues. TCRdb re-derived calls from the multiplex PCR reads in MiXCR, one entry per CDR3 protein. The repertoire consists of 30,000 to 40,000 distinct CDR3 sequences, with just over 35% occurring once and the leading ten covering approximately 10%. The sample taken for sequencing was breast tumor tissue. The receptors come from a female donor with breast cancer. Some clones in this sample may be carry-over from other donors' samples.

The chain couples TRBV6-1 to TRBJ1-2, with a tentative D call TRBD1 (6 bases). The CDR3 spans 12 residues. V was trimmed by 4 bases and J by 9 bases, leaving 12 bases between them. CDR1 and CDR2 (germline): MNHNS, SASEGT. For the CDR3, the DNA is TGTGCCAGCAGTGGAGACAGGAATCGCTACACCTTC. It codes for CASSGDRNRYTF.

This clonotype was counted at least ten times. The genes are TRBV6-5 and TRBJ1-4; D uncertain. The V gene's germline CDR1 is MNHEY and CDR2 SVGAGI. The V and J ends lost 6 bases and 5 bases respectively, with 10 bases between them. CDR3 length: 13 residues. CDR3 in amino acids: CASRGYGNEKLFF. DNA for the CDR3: TGTGCCAGCAGAGGGTATGGGAATGAAAAACTGTTTTTT.

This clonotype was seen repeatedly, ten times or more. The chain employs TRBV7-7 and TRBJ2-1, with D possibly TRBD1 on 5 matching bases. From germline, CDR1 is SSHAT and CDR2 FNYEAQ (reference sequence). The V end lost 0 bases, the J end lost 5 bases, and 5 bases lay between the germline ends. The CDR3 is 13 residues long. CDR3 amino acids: CASSLADNNEQFF. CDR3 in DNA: TGTGCCAGCAGCTTAGCGGACAACAATGAGCAGTTCTTC.

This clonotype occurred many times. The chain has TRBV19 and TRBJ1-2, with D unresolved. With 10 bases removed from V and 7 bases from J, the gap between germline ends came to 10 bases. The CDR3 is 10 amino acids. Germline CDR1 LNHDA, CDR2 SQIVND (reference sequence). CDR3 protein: CATRTVGYTF. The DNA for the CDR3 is TGTGCCACTAGGACGGTTGGCTACACCTTC.

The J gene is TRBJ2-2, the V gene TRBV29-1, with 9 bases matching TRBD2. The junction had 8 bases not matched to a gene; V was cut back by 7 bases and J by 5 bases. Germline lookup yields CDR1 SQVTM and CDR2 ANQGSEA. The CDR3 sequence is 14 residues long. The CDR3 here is CSAGQRGETGELFF. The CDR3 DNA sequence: TGCAGCGCCGGACAGCGGGGGGAGACCGGGGAGCTGTTTTTT.

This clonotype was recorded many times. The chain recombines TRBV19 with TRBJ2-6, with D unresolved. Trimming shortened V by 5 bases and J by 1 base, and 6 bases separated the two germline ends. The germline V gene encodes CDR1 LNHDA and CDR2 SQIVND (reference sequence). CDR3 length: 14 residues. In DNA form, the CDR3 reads TGTGCCAGTAGTGTGGATTCTGGGGCCAACGTCCTGACTTTC. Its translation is CASSVDSGANVLTF.